These 2 T cell receptor beta chains were all obtained from the same sample, sequenced in a study of a mutant IDH1 vaccine in newly diagnosed glioma. Time point given: week 11, during vaccination. Each vaccine dose was 300 ug of mutant IDH1 20-mer peptide, with topical imiquimod. Here immunoSEQ multiplex PCR was the method, and the copy in TCRdb shows in-frame clones only, minus some. The data hold some 30,000 clones, with approximately 78% observed a single time. The antigens for these receptors are not known. The starting material was PBMCs, obtained from a glioma patient whose treatment included an IDH1 peptide vaccine. The receptors shown here come from a man aged 25-45 years with glioma.

This chain joins TRBV9 and TRBJ1-1; D is undetermined. CDR3 length equals 13 residues. Per germline, CDR1 SGDLS and CDR2 YYNGEE. Trimming pared 4 bases from V and 5 bases from J, leaving 12 bases between. CDR3 in amino acids: CASSPTVETEAFF. The CDR3, as DNA: TGTGCCAGCAGCCCAACGGTTGAGACTGAAGCTTTCTTT.

J is TRBJ2-7 and V is TRBV30, with 13 bases fitting TRBD2. The CDR3 sequence is 17 residues long. The J segment lost 5 bases and the V segment lost 2 bases, leaving 12 bases of the junction unmatched. Germline V lookup: CDR1 GTSNPN, CDR2 SVGIG (reference sequence). CDR3 region: CAWSYGLAGEKWHEQYF. CDR3 sequence (DNA): TGTGCCTGGAGTTATGGACTAGCGGGAGAAAAATGGCACGAGCAGTACTTC.